One and the same sample provided the 10 T cell receptor beta chains below, sequenced in a study of beta chain features in type 1 diabetes. The isolated RNA, all of it, was reverse transcribed, so expressed TCRB transcripts were what got sequenced. Only in-frame clones appear in the TCRdb table, and some are missing; sequencing was by immunoSEQ multiplex PCR. The sample yields around 320,000 clones, around 15% seen once. The sequenced material came from central memory CD4+ T cells from blood. These receptors all come from a man between 25 and 39 years old in good health.

The genes are TRBV2 and TRBJ1-2; TRBD1 is a possible D gene (6 bases). Germline values: CDR1 SNHLY, CDR2 FYNNEI. The CDR3 length is 13 residues. Trimming took 2 bases from V and 7 from J, leaving 11 bases between them. The CDR3 loop is CASSETGSSGYTF. Written as DNA, the CDR3 is TGTGCCAGCAGTGAAACAGGGAGTAGTGGCTACACCTTC.

This clone was seen a few times. The chain uses TRBV9 and TRBJ1-1; D is possibly TRBD1 (6 bases). V was clipped by 5 bases and J by 0 bases, with 17 bases between them. The CDR3 is 16 residues long. The germline V gene has CDR1 SGDLS and CDR2 YYNGEE. The CDR3 DNA sequence: TGTGCCAGCAGTGGGGCGGGGGGCCCCCTGAACACTGAAGCTTTCTTT. Its protein is CASSGAGGPLNTEAFF.

This clone was seen a handful of times. The chain combines TRBV14 with TRBJ2-7, with D perhaps TRBD2 (7 bases). Trimming shortened V by 1 base and J by 3 bases, and 22 bases separated the two germline ends. Germline V CDR1 and CDR2: SGHDN, FVKESK. This CDR3 is 18 amino acids long. This chain's CDR3 is CASSQVGAGSGIFYEQYF. CDR3 in DNA: TGTGCCAGCAGCCAAGTGGGGGCGGGGAGCGGGATTTTCTACGAGCAGTACTTC.

This chain links TRBV9 with TRBJ2-2; D call uncertain. V was clipped by 4 bases and J by 1 base, with 8 bases between them. Germline values: CDR1 SGDLS, CDR2 YYNGEE. The CDR3 has 14 residues. DNA of the CDR3: TGTGCCAGCAGCCCGCTACAGAACACCGGGGAGCTGTTTTTT. Translating gives CASSPLQNTGELFF.

This clone has just a few counts. The chain carries TRBV5-1 and TRBJ1-6; weak D call: TRBD1 (6 bases). V lost 4 bases to trimming and J lost 7 bases, with 12 bases between them. Germline lookup yields CDR1 SGHRS and CDR2 YFSETQ. The CDR3 is made up of 14 amino acids. CDR3 coding DNA: TGCGCCAGCAGCACGGACAGTGCCAATTCACCCCTCCACTTT. Amino acid sequence: CASSTDSANSPLHF.

The V and J genes are TRBV5-5 and TRBJ1-3; D is unresolved. The CDR3 spans 13 residues. Trimming took 3 bases from V and 0 from J, leaving 4 bases between them. The germline CDR1 and CDR2 sequences are SGHKS and YYEKEE (reference sequence). The CDR3 sequence: CASSWDSGNTIYF. DNA of the CDR3: TGTGCCAGCAGCTGGGACTCTGGAAACACCATATATTTT.

This sequence joins TRBV29-1 and TRBJ1-1, with 7 bases fitting TRBD1. CDR3 length: 15 amino acids. V was pared by 4 bases and J by 1 base, with 9 bases of the junction left unmatched. Germline V gene sequence: CDR1 SQVTM, CDR2 ANQGSEA. CDR3 sequence reads: CSVVPGQLSNTEAFF. CDR3 nucleotides: TGCAGCGTTGTCCCGGGACAGCTATCGAACACTGAAGCTTTCTTT.

The chain combines TRBV18 with TRBJ1-4; D is undetermined. Germline V lookup: CDR1 KGHSH, CDR2 LQKENI. Trimming removed 6 bases from V and 8 bases from J, with 13 bases in between. The CDR3 contains 13 residues. CDR3 region: CASSSTYQEKLFF. The CDR3 DNA sequence: TGTGCCAGCTCGTCTACATACCAGGAAAAACTGTTTTTT. Drawing the rest from reference TRBV18 and TRBJ1-4, the complete variable domain is NAGVMQNPRHLVRRRGQEARLRCSPMKGHSHVYWYRQLPEEGLKFMVYLQKENIIDESGMPKERFSAEFPKEGPSILRIQQVVRGDSAAYFCASSSTYQEKLFFGSGTQLSVL.

The rearrangement joins TRBV30 to TRBJ2-1, with D unresolved. The V end lost 6 bases, the J end lost 9 bases, and 12 bases lay between the germline ends. Per germline, CDR1 GTSNPN and CDR2 SVGIG (reference sequence). The CDR3 extends over 11 amino acids. The CDR3: CACQLEGEQFF. CDR3 DNA sequence: TGTGCCTGCCAACTGGAAGGTGAGCAGTTCTTC.

The chain has TRBV4-3 and TRBJ1-1; D ambiguous. The CDR3 sequence is 14 residues long. Trimming cost V 1 base and J 6 bases, with 12 bases left between them. The V gene's germline CDR1 is LGHNA and CDR2 YSLEER. The CDR3 spells CASSQVGALAEAFF. DNA of the CDR3: TGCGCCAGCAGCCAAGTTGGCGCTTTAGCTGAAGCTTTCTTT.